Below, 28 T cell receptor beta chains from the same sample are listed, as sequenced in a study of shared clonotypes between healthy human individuals. Libraries were prepared by immunoSEQ multiplex PCR; TCRdb keeps only in-frame clonotypes and omits some of them. The sample holds about 2.4 million clones, over 85% seen once. The specimen sequenced was naive CD4+ T cells from PBMCs. The subset here: CD45RA+ positively selected. The receptors come from a man aged 18 to 30 in good health. Some clones in this sample may be carry-over from other donors' samples.

The V gene is TRBV29-1, the J gene TRBJ1-1, with D unresolved. CDR1 and CDR2 (germline): SQVTM, ANQGSEA. V lost 7 bases, J lost 1 base, and 13 bases lay in between. The CDR3 runs to 13 residues. The CDR3 DNA follows: TGCAGCGCCTGCGTGGGCACGAACACTGAAGCTTTCTTT. Its translation is CSACVGTNTEAFF.

This clone appeared once. This sequence joins TRBV28 and TRBJ2-7, with D perhaps matching TRBD1 (6 bases). The CDR3 totals 15 residues. The germline gives CDR1 MDHEN, CDR2 SYDVKM. V was cut by 6 bases and J by 0 bases, with 15 bases left in between. As DNA, the CDR3 is TGTGCCAGCAGGATCCAGAGGACAGACTCCTACGAGCAGTACTTC. This gives the protein CASRIQRTDSYEQYF.

The chain has TRBV5-1 and TRBJ2-1; D unresolved. This CDR3 is built from 17 residues. The V and J ends lost 0 bases and 7 bases respectively, with 20 bases between them. Germline CDR1 reads SGHRS; CDR2 reads YFSETQ. CDR3 region: CASSLGVGLKLTNEQFF. In nucleotides, the CDR3 is TGCGCCAGCAGCTTGGGAGTAGGTCTGAAACTAACTAATGAGCAGTTCTTC.

The V call is TRBV28, the J call TRBJ2-7, with D perhaps given as TRBD1 or TRBD2 (6 bases each). Germline V gene data show CDR1 as MDHEN and CDR2 as SYDVKM. The V end lost 0 bases, the J end lost 4 bases, and 10 bases lay between the germline ends. The CDR3 length is 14 residues. This chain's CDR3 is CASSLWRGGYEQYF. DNA of the CDR3: TGTGCCAGCAGTTTATGGAGAGGGGGGTACGAGCAGTACTTC. The full variable domain, in which reference TRBV28 and TRBJ2-7 provide the parts outside the CDR3, is DVKVTQSSRYLVKRTGEKVFLECVQDMDHENMFWYRQDPGLGLRLIYFSYDVKMKEKGDIPEGYSVSREKKERFSLILESASTNQTSMYLCASSLWRGGYEQYFGPGTRLTVT.

This chain connects TRBV28 to TRBJ2-7, with D possibly being TRBD1 or TRBD2 (6 bases each). V lost 6 bases and J 2 bases, leaving 14 bases between the germline ends. Germline CDR1 and CDR2: MDHEN and SYDVKM. This CDR3 has 14 residues. The CDR3 coding sequence is TGTGCCAGCAGCGGGACAAGGGGGGCCTACGAGCAGTACTTC. This codes for CASSGTRGAYEQYF. Full variable domain (rest looked up from reference TRBV28 and TRBJ2-7): DVKVTQSSRYLVKRTGEKVFLECVQDMDHENMFWYRQDPGLGLRLIYFSYDVKMKEKGDIPEGYSVSREKKERFSLILESASTNQTSMYLCASSGTRGAYEQYFGPGTRLTVT.

This chain uses TRBV7-7 with TRBJ2-2; 12 positions agree with TRBD1. CDR1 is SSHAT, CDR2 FNYEAQ, per germline (reference sequence). V gave up 5 bases and J gave up 5 bases; unmatched junction bases: 9. The CDR3 spans 17 residues. CDR3 in amino acids: CASSPAPGQGATGELFF. The CDR3 DNA is TGTGCCAGCAGCCCCGCCCCGGGACAGGGGGCGACCGGGGAGCTGTTTTTT.

The V and J genes are TRBV5-1 and TRBJ2-5; 8 bases map to TRBD2. The CDR3 consists of 18 residues. In germline, CDR1 is SGHRS, CDR2 YFSETQ. V shed 0 bases, J shed 1 base, and the junction held 11 bases outside the gene matches. CDR3 protein: CASSLVRGGAGGQETQYF. The CDR3 DNA sequence: TGCGCCAGCAGCTTGGTGCGGGGTGGGGCGGGAGGCCAAGAGACCCAGTACTTC. The complete variable domain, with remaining parts taken from reference TRBV5-1 and TRBJ2-5, reads KAGVTQTPRYLIKTRGQQVTLSCSPISGHRSVSWYQQTPGQGLQFLFEYFSETQRNKGNFPGRFSGRQFSNSRSEMNVSTLELGDSALYLCASSLVRGGAGGQETQYFGPGTRLLVL.

The V gene is TRBV20-1, the J gene TRBJ1-1; no clear D gene. Germline V lookup: CDR1 DFQATT, CDR2 SNEGSKA (reference sequence). The CDR3 covers 11 residues. The germline V and J ends were trimmed by 1 base and 11 bases, with 11 bases remaining between them. The CDR3 reads CSARGVGGAFF. CDR3 bases: TGCAGTGCTAGAGGCGTTGGCGGTGCTTTCTTT.

This chain joins TRBV5-4 and TRBJ2-3; perhaps TRBD1 as D (6 bases). The CDR3 sequence is 15 residues long. The germline V gene has CDR1 SGHNT and CDR2 YYREEE (reference sequence). The V and J ends lost 0 bases and 3 bases respectively, with 11 bases between them. As DNA, the CDR3 is TGTGCCAGCAGCTTGGCACAGGGTTGGACAGATACGCAGTATTTT. This gives the protein CASSLAQGWTDTQYF.

This sequence joins TRBV29-1 and TRBJ2-5; TRBD2 agrees at 7 bases. CDR1 and CDR2 (germline): SQVTM, ANQGSEA. After removal of 3 bases from V and 3 bases from J, the junction contained 4 bases not matched to a gene. The CDR3 contains 13 residues. The CDR3: CSVDGTIEETQYF. The CDR3 DNA sequence: TGCAGCGTTGACGGGACTATCGAAGAGACCCAGTACTTC. Full variable domain (remainder filled in from reference TRBV29-1 and TRBJ2-5): SAVISQKPSRDICQRGTSLTIQCQVDSQVTMMFWYRQQPGQSLTLIATANQGSEATYESGFVIDKFPISRPNLTFSTLTVSNMSPEDSSIYLCSVDGTIEETQYFGPGTRLLVL.

The chain recombines TRBV29-1 with TRBJ1-1, with D tentatively TRBD1 (6 bases). The germline gives CDR1 SQVTM, CDR2 ANQGSEA. CDR3 length: 14 amino acids. The ends were cut back, 4 bases at V and 2 bases at J, with 14 bases in the middle. The CDR3, as DNA: TGCAGCGTTGCCCGGGGGCAGACAAACACTGAAGCTTTCTTT. It specifies CSVARGQTNTEAFF.

The rearrangement joins TRBV29-1 to TRBJ2-7, with no clear D. The V and J ends lost 4 bases and 5 bases respectively, with 18 bases between them. The length of the CDR3 is 14 residues. Germline V lookup: CDR1 SQVTM, CDR2 ANQGSEA. The CDR3: CSVAPRLGQHEQYF. CDR3 DNA sequence: TGCAGCGTTGCCCCTCGCCTAGGGCAACACGAGCAGTACTTC.

The chain couples TRBV10-3 to TRBJ1-1; D is unclear. The germline gives CDR1 ENHRY, CDR2 SYGVKD. The V end was cut by 3 bases, the J end by 0 bases, with 5 bases between. CDR3 length: 13 residues. The CDR3 here is CAISDAMNTEAFF. In nucleotides, the CDR3 is TGTGCCATCAGTGACGCCATGAACACTGAAGCTTTCTTT.

The V and J genes are TRBV7-8 and TRBJ1-2; D gene uncertain. Between the trimmed V and J ends, which lost 3 bases and 9 bases, there was a span of 11 bases. This CDR3 region has 12 residues. Germline V gene lookup returns CDR1 SGHVS and CDR2 FQNEAQ. CDR3 DNA: TGTGCCAGCAGCTTGATTCACGGAAGCTACACCTTC. Amino acid sequence: CASSLIHGSYTF. The full variable domain, completed using reference TRBV7-8 and TRBJ1-2, is GAGVSQSPRYKVAKRGQDVALRCDPISGHVSLFWYQQALGQGPEFLTYFQNEAQLDKSGLPSDRFFAERPEGSVSTLKIQRTQQEDSAVYLCASSLIHGSYTFGSGTRLTVV.

The chain carries TRBV29-1 and TRBJ1-5; D gene ambiguous. V lost 4 bases, J lost 0 bases, and 10 bases lay in between. CDR3 length: 14 amino acids. CDR1 is SQVTM, CDR2 ANQGSEA, per germline. CDR3 DNA sequence: TGCAGCGTTGTTTCGGGCCTTAGCAATCAGCCCCAGCATTTT. It is translated as CSVVSGLSNQPQHF.

On this clone: Additional DNA sequences in this sample encode the identical CDR3. CDR3: CSVEKNTEAFF. The CDR3 coding sequence is TGCAGCGTTGAGAAGAACACTGAAGCTTTCTTT. The chain recombines TRBV29-1 with TRBJ1-1, with D unclear. V lost 3 bases and J lost 1, with 3 bases in between. This CDR3 has 11 residues. The germline V gene encodes CDR1 SQVTM and CDR2 ANQGSEA.

This clone has only one observation. The chain's CDR3 is CASSPPGGGGARGREQYF. Written as DNA, the CDR3 is TGTGCCAGCAGCCCCCCGGGTGGTGGAGGGGCGAGGGGCCGGGAGCAGTACTTC. This chain connects TRBV7-9 to TRBJ2-7, with D possibly being TRBD2 (6 bases). V dropped 5 bases and J dropped 7 bases, with 30 bases sitting between them. The CDR3 runs to 18 residues. Germline CDR1 SEHNR, CDR2 FQNEAQ (reference sequence).

This chain links TRBV4-3 with TRBJ2-7, with D possibly called TRBD1 or TRBD2 (5 bases each). The germline V gene has CDR1 LGHNA and CDR2 YSLEER. Trimming removed 4 bases from V and 2 bases from J, with 12 bases in between. The CDR3 contains 14 residues. Here the CDR3 reads CASSPVGVTYEQYF. As DNA, the CDR3 is TGCGCCAGCAGCCCGGTGGGGGTGACCTACGAGCAGTACTTC.

This chain connects TRBV9 to TRBJ1-1; tentative D call: TRBD1 (5 bases). CDR3 size: 13 residues. Germline CDR1 SGDLS, CDR2 YYNGEE. Trimming removed 4 bases at V and 6 bases at J, with 13 bases between. CDR3 loop: CASSKGAVAEAFF. The DNA of the CDR3 is TGTGCCAGCAGCAAAGGGGCAGTCGCTGAAGCTTTCTTT.

This clone appeared once. V gene TRBV9 combines with J gene TRBJ2-4, with 9 bases matching TRBD1. The trim removed 2 bases at V and 8 bases at J, leaving 5 bases unmatched. This CDR3 comprises 14 residues. Per germline, CDR1 SGDLS and CDR2 YYNGEE. The CDR3 region is CASSVGQGMDIQYF. The CDR3 DNA reads TGTGCCAGCAGCGTGGGACAGGGCATGGACATTCAGTACTTC.

The CDR3 DNA follows: TGTGCCAGCAGCCGAACAGGGGGCGCTGGGACAGATACGCAGTATTTT. Translating it yields CASSRTGGAGTDTQYF. This chain uses TRBV7-9 with TRBJ2-3; 9 bases fit TRBD1. CDR1 and CDR2 from the germline V gene are SEHNR and FQNEAQ (reference sequence). This CDR3 comprises 16 residues. With V trimmed by 5 bases and J by 3 bases, 9 bases remained unmatched.

This chain connects TRBV14 to TRBJ1-2, with 7 positions matching TRBD1. The V gene's germline CDR1 is SGHDN and CDR2 FVKESK. V lost 5 bases to trimming and J lost 7 bases; unmatched junction nucleotides: 10. The CDR3 sequence is 14 residues long. The chain's CDR3 is CASSEHRGEGGYTF. In DNA, the CDR3 is TGTGCCAGCAGCGAACACAGGGGTGAGGGTGGCTACACCTTC.

The rearrangement uses TRBV7-8 and TRBJ2-7; D is unresolved. Germline CDR1 reads SGHVS; CDR2 reads FQNEAQ. Trimming took off 4 bases at V and 4 bases at J, with 14 bases between the two ends. The CDR3 has 14 amino acids. CDR3 nucleotide sequence: TGTGCCAGCAGCTGGGCGACTCAGTCATACGAGCAGTACTTC. Encoded protein: CASSWATQSYEQYF.

On this clone itself: This sample also contains other DNA sequences that code for the same CDR3. This chain connects TRBV5-1 to TRBJ2-1; 7 nucleotides align to TRBD1. This CDR3 contains 15 residues. Trimming cost V 4 bases and J 1 base; bases outside gene matches: 5. CDR1 and CDR2 (germline): SGHRS, YFSETQ. CDR3 sequence: CASSPGTVSYNEQFF. CDR3 nucleotide sequence: TGCGCCAGCAGCCCTGGGACAGTATCCTACAATGAGCAGTTCTTC.

V and J are TRBV2 and TRBJ1-1, with 8 nucleotides matching TRBD1. The V and J ends lost 6 bases and 4 bases, in that order; junction bases with no gene match: 4. Germline V gene data show CDR1 as SNHLY and CDR2 as FYNNEI. The CDR3 runs 13 residues. The CDR3, as DNA: TGTGCCAGCAGGAGGACAGGGCCCACTGAAGCTTTCTTT. Amino acids: CASRRTGPTEAFF.

The gene calls are TRBV19 and TRBJ2-3, with TRBD2 matching over 9 bases. CDR1 and CDR2 (germline): LNHDA, SQIVND (reference sequence). V lost 1 base to trimming and J lost 9 bases; unmatched junction nucleotides: 2. This CDR3 contains 13 residues. The CDR3 region is CASSIGREGTQYF. The DNA of the CDR3 is TGTGCCAGTAGTATAGGGCGGGAGGGCACGCAGTATTTT.

CDR3 loop: CASTDRQGQGGYTF. In DNA form, the CDR3 reads TGTGCCAGCACCGACAGACAGGGACAAGGTGGCTACACCTTC. The chain uses TRBV28 and TRBJ1-2; TRBD1 matches at 7 bases. Germline V gene sequence: CDR1 MDHEN, CDR2 SYDVKM. Losses at the gene ends were 7 bases for V and 7 bases for J; bases not matched to a gene: 12. The CDR3 length is 14 residues.

The chain is built from TRBV28 and TRBJ1-5; D is uncertain. There are 14 residues in the CDR3. Trimming shortened V by 6 bases and J by 1 base, and 10 bases separated the two germline ends. CDR1 MDHEN and CDR2 SYDVKM come from the germline V gene. The CDR3 sequence: CASRGPGSNQPQHF. The CDR3 coding sequence is TGTGCCAGCAGGGGTCCTGGGAGCAATCAGCCCCAGCATTTT.